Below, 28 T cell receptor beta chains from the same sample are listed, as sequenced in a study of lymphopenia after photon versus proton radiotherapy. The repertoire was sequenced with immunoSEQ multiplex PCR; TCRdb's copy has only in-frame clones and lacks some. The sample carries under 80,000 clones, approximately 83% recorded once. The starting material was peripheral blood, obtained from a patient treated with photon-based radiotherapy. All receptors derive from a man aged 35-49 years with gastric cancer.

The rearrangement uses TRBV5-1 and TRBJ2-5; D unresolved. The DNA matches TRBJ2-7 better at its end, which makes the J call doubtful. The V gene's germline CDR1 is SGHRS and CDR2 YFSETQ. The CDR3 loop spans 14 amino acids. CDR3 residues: CASSIDPSSYEQYF. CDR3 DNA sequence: TGCGCCAGCAGCATAGACCCGAGCTCCTACGAGCAGTACTTC.

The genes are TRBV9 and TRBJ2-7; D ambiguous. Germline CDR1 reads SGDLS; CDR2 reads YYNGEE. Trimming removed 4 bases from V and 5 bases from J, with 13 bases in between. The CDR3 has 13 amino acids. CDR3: CASSQAKSHEQYF. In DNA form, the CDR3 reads TGTGCCAGCAGCCAGGCGAAGAGCCACGAGCAGTACTTC.

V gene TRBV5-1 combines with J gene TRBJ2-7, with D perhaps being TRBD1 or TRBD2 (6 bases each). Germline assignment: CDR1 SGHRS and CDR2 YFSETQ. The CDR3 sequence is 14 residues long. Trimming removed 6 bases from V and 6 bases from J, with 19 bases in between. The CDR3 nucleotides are TGCGCCAGCACCCCGGGTGGGGGGCCCAGCGAGCAGTACTTC. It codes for CASTPGGGPSEQYF.

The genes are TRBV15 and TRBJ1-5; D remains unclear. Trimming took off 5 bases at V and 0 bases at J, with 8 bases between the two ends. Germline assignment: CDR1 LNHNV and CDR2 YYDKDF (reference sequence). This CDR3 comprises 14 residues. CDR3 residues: CATSGDYSNQPQHF. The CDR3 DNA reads TGTGCCACCAGCGGGGATTATAGCAATCAGCCCCAGCATTTT. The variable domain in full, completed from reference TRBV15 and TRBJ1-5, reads DAMVIQNPRYQVTQFGKPVTLSCSQTLNHNVMYWYQQKSSQAPKLLFHYYDKDFNNEADTPDNFQSRRPNTSFCFLDIRSPGLGDTAMYLCATSGDYSNQPQHFGDGTRLSIL.

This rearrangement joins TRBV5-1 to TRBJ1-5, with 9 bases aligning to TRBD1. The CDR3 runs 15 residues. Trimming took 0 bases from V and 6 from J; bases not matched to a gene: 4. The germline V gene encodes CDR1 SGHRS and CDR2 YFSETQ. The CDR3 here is CASSLGTGESQPQHF. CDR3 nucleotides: TGCGCCAGCAGCTTGGGGACAGGGGAAAGTCAGCCCCAGCATTTT. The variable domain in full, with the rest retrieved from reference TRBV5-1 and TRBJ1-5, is KAGVTQTPRYLIKTRGQQVTLSCSPISGHRSVSWYQQTPGQGLQFLFEYFSETQRNKGNFPGRFSGRQFSNSRSEMNVSTLELGDSALYLCASSLGTGESQPQHFGDGTRLSIL.

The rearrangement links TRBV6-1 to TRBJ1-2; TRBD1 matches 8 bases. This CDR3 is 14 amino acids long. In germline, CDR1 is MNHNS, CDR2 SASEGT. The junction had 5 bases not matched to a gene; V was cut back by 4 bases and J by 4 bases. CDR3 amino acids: CASSVAGGSYGYTF. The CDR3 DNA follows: TGTGCCAGCAGTGTCGCAGGGGGCAGCTATGGCTACACCTTC.

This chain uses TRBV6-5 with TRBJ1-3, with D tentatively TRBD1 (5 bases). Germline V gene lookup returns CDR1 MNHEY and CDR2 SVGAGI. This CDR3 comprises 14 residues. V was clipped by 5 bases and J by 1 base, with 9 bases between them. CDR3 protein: CASSPGGSGNTIYF. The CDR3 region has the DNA TGTGCCAGCAGTCCCGGGGGGTCTGGAAACACCATATATTTT.

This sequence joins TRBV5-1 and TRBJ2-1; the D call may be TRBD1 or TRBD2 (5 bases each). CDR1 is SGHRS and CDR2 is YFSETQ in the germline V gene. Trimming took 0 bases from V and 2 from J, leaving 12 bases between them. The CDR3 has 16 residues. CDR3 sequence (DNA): TGCGCCAGCAGCTTGGCCGGGGCCGGTGCCTACAATGAGCAGTTCTTC. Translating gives CASSLAGAGAYNEQFF.

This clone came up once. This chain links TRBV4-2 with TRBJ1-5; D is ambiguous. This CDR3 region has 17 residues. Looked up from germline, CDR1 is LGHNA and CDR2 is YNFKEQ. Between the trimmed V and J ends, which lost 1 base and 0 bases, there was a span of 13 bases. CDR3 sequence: CASSQVAGHYSNQPQHF. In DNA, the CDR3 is TGTGCCAGCAGCCAAGTCGCCGGGCACTATAGCAATCAGCCCCAGCATTTT.

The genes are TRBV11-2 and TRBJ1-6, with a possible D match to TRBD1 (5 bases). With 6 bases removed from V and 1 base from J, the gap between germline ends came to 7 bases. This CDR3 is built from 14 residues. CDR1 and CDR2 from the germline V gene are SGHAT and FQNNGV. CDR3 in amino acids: CASRPGSYNSPLHF. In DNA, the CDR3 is TGTGCCAGCAGACCAGGGTCCTATAATTCACCCCTCCACTTT.

The CDR3 reads CASSLLTDMANTEAFF. DNA for the CDR3: TGTGCCAGCAGTTTATTGACAGACATGGCGAACACTGAAGCTTTCTTT. The chain is built from TRBV28 and TRBJ1-1, with D possibly TRBD1 on 5 matching bases. Germline values: CDR1 MDHEN, CDR2 SYDVKM. V lost 1 base to trimming and J lost 1 base, with 13 bases between them. CDR3 size: 16 residues. Supplemented by reference TRBV28 and TRBJ1-1, the full variable domain reads DVKVTQSSRYLVKRTGEKVFLECVQDMDHENMFWYRQDPGLGLRLIYFSYDVKMKEKGDIPEGYSVSREKKERFSLILESASTNQTSMYLCASSLLTDMANTEAFFGQGTRLTVV.

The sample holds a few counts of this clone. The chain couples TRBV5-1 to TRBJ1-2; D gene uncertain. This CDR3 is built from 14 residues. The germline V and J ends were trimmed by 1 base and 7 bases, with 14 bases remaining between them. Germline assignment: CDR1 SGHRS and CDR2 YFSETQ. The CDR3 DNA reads TGCGCCAGCAGCTTGCACAGCCTTGAGACTGGCTACACCTTC. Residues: CASSLHSLETGYTF.

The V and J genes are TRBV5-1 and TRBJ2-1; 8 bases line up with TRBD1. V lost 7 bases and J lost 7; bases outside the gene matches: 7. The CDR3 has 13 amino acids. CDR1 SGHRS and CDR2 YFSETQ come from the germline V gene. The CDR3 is CASWTGQRNEQFF. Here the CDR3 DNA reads TGCGCCAGCTGGACAGGGCAGCGGAATGAGCAGTTCTTC.

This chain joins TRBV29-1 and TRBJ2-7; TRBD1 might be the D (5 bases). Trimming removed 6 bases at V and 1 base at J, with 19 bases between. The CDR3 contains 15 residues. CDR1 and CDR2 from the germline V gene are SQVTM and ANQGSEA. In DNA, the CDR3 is TGCAGCGTCAACCTGGGGCAGGCGGTTTCCTACGAGCAGTACTTC. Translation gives CSVNLGQAVSYEQYF.

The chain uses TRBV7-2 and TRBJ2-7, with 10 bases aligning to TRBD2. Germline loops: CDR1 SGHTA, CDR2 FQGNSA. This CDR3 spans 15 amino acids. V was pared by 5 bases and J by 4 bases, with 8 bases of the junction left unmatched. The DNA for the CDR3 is TGTGCCAGCAGCCTTAATAGCGGGGGGAAGTACGAGCAGTACTTC. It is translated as CASSLNSGGKYEQYF.

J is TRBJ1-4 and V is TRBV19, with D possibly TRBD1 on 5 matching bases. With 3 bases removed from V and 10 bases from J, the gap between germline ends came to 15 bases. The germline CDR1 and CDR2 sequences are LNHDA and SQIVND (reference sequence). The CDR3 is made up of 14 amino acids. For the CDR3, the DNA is TGTGCCAGTAGTATCTCCCAGGGTAAGGGAAAACTGTTTTTT. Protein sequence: CASSISQGKGKLFF.

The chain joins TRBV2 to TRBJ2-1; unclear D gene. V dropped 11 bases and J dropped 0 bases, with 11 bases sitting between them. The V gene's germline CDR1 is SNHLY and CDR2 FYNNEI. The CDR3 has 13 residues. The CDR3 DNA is TGTGCCGGGAAGACAAACTCCTACAATGAGCAGTTCTTC. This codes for CAGKTNSYNEQFF.

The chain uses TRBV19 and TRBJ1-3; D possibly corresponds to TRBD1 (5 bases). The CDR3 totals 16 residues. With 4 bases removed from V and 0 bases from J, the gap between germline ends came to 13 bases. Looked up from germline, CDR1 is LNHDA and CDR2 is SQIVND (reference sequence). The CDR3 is CASSRPGLNSGNTIYF. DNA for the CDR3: TGTGCCAGTAGTAGACCGGGACTCAACTCTGGAAACACCATATATTTT.

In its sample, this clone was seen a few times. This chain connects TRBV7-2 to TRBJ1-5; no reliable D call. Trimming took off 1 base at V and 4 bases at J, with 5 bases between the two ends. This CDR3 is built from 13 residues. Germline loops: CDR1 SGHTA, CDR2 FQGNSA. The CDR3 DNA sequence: TGTGCCAGCAGCTTAGGCATAAATCAGCCCCAGCATTTT. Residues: CASSLGINQPQHF.

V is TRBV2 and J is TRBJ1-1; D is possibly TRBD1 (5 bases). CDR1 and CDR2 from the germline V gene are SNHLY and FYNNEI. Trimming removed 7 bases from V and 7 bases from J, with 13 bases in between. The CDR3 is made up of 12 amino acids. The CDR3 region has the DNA TGTGCCAGCAAGGGCAGGGCTAATGAAGCTTTCTTT. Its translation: CASKGRANEAFF.

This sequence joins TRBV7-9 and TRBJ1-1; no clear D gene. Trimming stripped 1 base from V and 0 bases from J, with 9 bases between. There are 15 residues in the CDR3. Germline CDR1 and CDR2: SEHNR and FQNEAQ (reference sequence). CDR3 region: CASSLGGGMNTEAFF. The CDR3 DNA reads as TGTGCCAGCAGCTTAGGGGGAGGGATGAACACTGAAGCTTTCTTT. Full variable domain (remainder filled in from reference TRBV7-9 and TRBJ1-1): DTGVSQNPRHKITKRGQNVTFRCDPISEHNRLYWYRQTLGQGPEFLTYFQNEAQLEKSRLLSDRFSAERPKGSFSTLEIQRTEQGDSAMYLCASSLGGGMNTEAFFGQGTRLTVV.

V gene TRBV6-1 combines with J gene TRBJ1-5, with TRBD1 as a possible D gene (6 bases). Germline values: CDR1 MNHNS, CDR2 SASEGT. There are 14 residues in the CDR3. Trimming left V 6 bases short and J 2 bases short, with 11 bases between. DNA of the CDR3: TGTGCCAGCAGCGCCGAGGGGGGCAATCAGCCCCAGCATTTT. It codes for CASSAEGGNQPQHF.

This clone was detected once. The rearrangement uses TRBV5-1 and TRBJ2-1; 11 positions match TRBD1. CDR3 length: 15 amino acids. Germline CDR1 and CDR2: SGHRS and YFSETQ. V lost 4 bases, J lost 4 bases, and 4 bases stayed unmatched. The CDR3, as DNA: TGCGCCAGCAGCGTAGGACAGGGGGCATACAATGAGCAGTTCTTC. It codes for CASSVGQGAYNEQFF.

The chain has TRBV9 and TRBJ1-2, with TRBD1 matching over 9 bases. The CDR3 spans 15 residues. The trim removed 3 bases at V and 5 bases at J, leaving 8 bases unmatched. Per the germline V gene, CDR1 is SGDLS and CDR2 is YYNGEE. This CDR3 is CASSDRQGVGYGYTF. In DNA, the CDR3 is TGTGCCAGCAGCGACAGACAGGGGGTGGGGTATGGCTACACCTTC.

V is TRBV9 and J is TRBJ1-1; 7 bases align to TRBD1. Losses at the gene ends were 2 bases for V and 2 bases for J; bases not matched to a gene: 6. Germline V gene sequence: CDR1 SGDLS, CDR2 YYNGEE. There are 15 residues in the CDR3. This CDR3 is CASSVGTVSNTEAFF. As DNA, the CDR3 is TGTGCCAGCAGCGTGGGGACAGTTTCTAACACTGAAGCTTTCTTT.

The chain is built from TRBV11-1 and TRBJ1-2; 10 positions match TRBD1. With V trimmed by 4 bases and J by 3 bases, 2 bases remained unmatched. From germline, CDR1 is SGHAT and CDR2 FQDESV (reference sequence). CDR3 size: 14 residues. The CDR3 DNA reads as TGTGCCAGCAGCTCGGACAGGGGGGACTATGGCTACACCTTC. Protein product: CASSSDRGDYGYTF.

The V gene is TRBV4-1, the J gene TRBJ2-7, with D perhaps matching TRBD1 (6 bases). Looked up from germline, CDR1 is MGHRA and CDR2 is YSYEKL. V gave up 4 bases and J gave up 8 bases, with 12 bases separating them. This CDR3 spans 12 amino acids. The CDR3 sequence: CASSRDRDKQYF. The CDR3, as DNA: TGCGCCAGCAGCCGGGACCGGGACAAGCAGTACTTC.

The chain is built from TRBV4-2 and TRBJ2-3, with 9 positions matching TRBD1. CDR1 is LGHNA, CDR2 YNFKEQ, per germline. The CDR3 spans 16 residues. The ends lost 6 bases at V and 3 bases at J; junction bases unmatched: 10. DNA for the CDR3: TGTGCCAGCAGACGGACCGGGACAGGGTCAACAGATACGCAGTATTTT. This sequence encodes CASRRTGTGSTDTQYF.